The clone carrying this T cell receptor (beta chain) was seen more than once but under ten times. These data originate in a study of beta chain features in type 1 diabetes. Of the isolated RNA, all was reverse transcribed, and so the sequenced material was expressed TCRB transcripts. Data came from immunoSEQ multiplex PCR; TCRdb stores just in-frame clones and leaves some out. The sample includes approximately 250,000 clones, roughly 13% seen only once; the top ten take approximately 0.024%. The germline V gene has CDR1 MRHNA and CDR2 SNTAGT. The CDR3 length is 14 residues. V lost 6 bases and J lost 0; bases outside the gene matches: 0. Only one heparinised blood draw was taken per donor, and its volume averaged around 120 mL. Using CD45RO/CCR7/CD25/CD127/CD95/CD27, CD4+ naive, central memory, regulatory and stem cell-like memory cells were sorted.

This chain joins TRBV6-4 and TRBJ2-2, with 8 bases that match TRBD1. The sequence was collected from a woman in her forties in good health. The material sequenced was naive CD4+ T cells from blood. The DNA for the CDR3 is TGTGCCAGCAGACAGGGGGCGAACACCGGGGAGCTGTTTTTT. It yields the protein CASRQGANTGELFF.